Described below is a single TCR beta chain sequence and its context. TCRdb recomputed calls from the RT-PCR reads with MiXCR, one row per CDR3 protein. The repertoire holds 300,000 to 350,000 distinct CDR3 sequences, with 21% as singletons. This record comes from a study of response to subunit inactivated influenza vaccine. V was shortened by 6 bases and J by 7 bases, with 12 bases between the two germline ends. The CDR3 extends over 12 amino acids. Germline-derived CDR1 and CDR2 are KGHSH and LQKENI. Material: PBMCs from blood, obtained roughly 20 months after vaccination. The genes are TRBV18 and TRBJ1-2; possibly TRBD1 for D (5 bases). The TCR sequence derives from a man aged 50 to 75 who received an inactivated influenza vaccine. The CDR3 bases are TGTGCCAGCTCGCCTCAGGGTCGTGGCTACACCTTC. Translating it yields CASSPQGRGYTF. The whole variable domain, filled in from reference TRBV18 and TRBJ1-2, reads NAGVMQNPRHLVRRRGQEARLRCSPMKGHSHVYWYRQLPEEGLKFMVYLQKENIIDESGMPKERFSAEFPKEGPSILRIQQVVRGDSAAYFCASSPQGRGYTFGSGTRLTVV.